A single sample is the source of the 10 T cell receptor beta chains below, sequenced in a study of shared clonotypes between healthy human individuals. Data came from immunoSEQ multiplex PCR; TCRdb stores just in-frame clones and leaves some out. The table has about 2 million clones, approximately 94% seen once. Cells designated naive CD8 were CD45RO-negative and were positively selected for CCR7, with terminally differentiated effector memory CD45RA+ cells excluded. The sequencing sample was made of naive CD8+ T cells sorted from blood. The source of these receptors is a man aged 18 to 29 in good health.

The rearrangement links TRBV6-5 to TRBJ2-2; D is unclear. Germline CDR1 is MNHEY and CDR2 is SVGAGI. V was trimmed by 2 bases and J by 4 bases, leaving 14 bases between them. The CDR3 consists of 16 residues. The CDR3: CASSYLVNDFTGELFF. The CDR3 nucleotides are TGTGCCAGCAGTTACCTCGTTAACGACTTCACCGGGGAGCTGTTTTTT.

The chain links TRBV29-1 to TRBJ2-3; D possibly corresponds to TRBD2 (5 bases). CDR1 is SQVTM, CDR2 ANQGSEA, per germline. The CDR3 is 13 amino acids. Trimming shortened V by 4 bases and J by 3 bases, and 11 bases separated the two germline ends. The CDR3 nucleotides read TGCAGCGTTGTGGATAGGGAGACAGATACGCAGTATTTT. It yields the protein CSVVDRETDTQYF.

This clone has just one count. The chain carries TRBV7-3 and TRBJ2-2, with TRBD1 matching 10 bases. The CDR3 sequence is 15 residues long. Trimming removed 2 bases from V and 5 bases from J; junction bases left unmatched: 2. CDR1 and CDR2 (germline): SGHTA, FQGTGA. CDR3 region: CASSLGQGVTGELFF. The DNA for the CDR3 is TGTGCCAGCAGCTTAGGACAGGGGGTAACCGGGGAGCTGTTTTTT.

The chain combines TRBV6-5 with TRBJ1-1; no definite D call. The germline gives CDR1 MNHEY, CDR2 SVGAGI. This CDR3 comprises 15 residues. V was pared by 5 bases and J by 0 bases, with 13 bases between. CDR3 loop: CASSATPGLNTEAFF. The CDR3 DNA reads as TGTGCCAGCAGTGCCACCCCGGGTCTGAACACTGAAGCTTTCTTT.

The J gene is TRBJ2-7, the V gene TRBV7-9; 8 nucleotides agree with TRBD1. V gave up 4 bases and J gave up 2 bases; unmatched junction bases: 10. The CDR3 totals 16 residues. CDR1 and CDR2 (germline): SEHNR, FQNEAQ (reference sequence). CDR3 loop: CASSSRQGNRAYEQYF. In DNA, the CDR3 is TGTGCCAGCAGCTCGCGACAGGGGAATCGCGCCTACGAGCAGTACTTC. Variable domain in full (rest from reference TRBV7-9 and TRBJ2-7): DTGVSQNPRHKITKRGQNVTFRCDPISEHNRLYWYRQTLGQGPEFLTYFQNEAQLEKSRLLSDRFSAERPKGSFSTLEIQRTEQGDSAMYLCASSSRQGNRAYEQYFGPGTRLTVT.

The chain couples TRBV11-2 to TRBJ2-7, with 8 bases lining up with TRBD2. Germline CDR1 and CDR2: SGHAT and FQNNGV. V lost 5 bases and J lost 5; bases outside the gene matches: 8. The CDR3 spans 14 residues. CDR3 sequence reads: CASSAPGGINEQYF. The CDR3 DNA reads TGTGCCAGCAGCGCGCCGGGGGGGATCAACGAGCAGTACTTC.

This clone was detected only once. J is TRBJ2-1 and V is TRBV6-5; tentatively, D is TRBD1 or TRBD2 (5 bases each). The CDR3 sequence is 14 residues long. Trimming took 2 bases from V and 5 from J, leaving 10 bases between them. Germline assignment: CDR1 MNHEY and CDR2 SVGAGI. CDR3 amino acids: CASSYLGPDNEQFF. The CDR3 DNA follows: TGTGCCAGCAGTTACCTGGGACCTGACAATGAGCAGTTCTTC.

The V and J genes are TRBV27 and TRBJ2-7; the D gene is possibly TRBD1 (6 bases). Germline CDR1 and CDR2: MNHEY and SMNVEV (reference sequence). The V end was cut by 5 bases, the J end by 3 bases, with 11 bases between. This CDR3 is built from 13 residues. CDR3 nucleotide sequence: TGTGCCAGCAGTGGGGGCCTACTCTACGAGCAGTACTTC. Translated: CASSGGLLYEQYF.

The V and J genes are TRBV27 and TRBJ1-2; 7 nucleotides match TRBD1. Germline CDR1 and CDR2: MNHEY and SMNVEV (reference sequence). The CDR3 contains 16 residues. V lost 5 bases and J lost 1; bases outside the gene matches: 10. The CDR3, as DNA: TGTGCCAGCAGTGCCTCGACAGGGACAATTAACTATGGCTACACCTTC. This codes for CASSASTGTINYGYTF.

The V gene is TRBV19, the J gene TRBJ2-3, with 9 bases identical to TRBD1. Germline-derived CDR1 and CDR2 are LNHDA and SQIVND (reference sequence). Trimming at V came to 3 bases and at J to 0 bases, leaving 1 base not matched to a gene. This CDR3 region has 15 residues. CDR3 sequence reads: CASSIGTGSTDTQYF. In DNA form, the CDR3 reads TGTGCCAGTAGTATCGGGACAGGGAGCACAGATACGCAGTATTTT.